The 30 T cell receptor beta chains below come from one sample, sequenced in a study of CD8+CD57+ T cells in acquired aplastic anemia. The study profiled TCR beta VDJ and CDR3 using genomic DNA as template. TCRdb redid the calling of the reads with MiXCR, one entry per CDR3 protein. Among about 190,000 distinct CDR3 sequences, 64% were seen once, and the ten largest hold approximately 44%. The sequenced sample was sorted CD4+, CD8+, or CD8+CD57+ T cells (not recorded which) from PBMCs. The receptors were gathered from a human donor with severe aplastic anemia or a healthy control (not recorded which).

This clonotype was seen a single time. The genes are TRBV29-1 and TRBJ2-1; 8 nucleotides align to TRBD1. This CDR3 is 13 amino acids long. V lost 7 bases, J lost 2 bases, and 4 bases stayed unmatched. Germline V gene sequence: CDR1 SQVTM, CDR2 ANQGSEA. CDR3: CSGGTGPYNEQFF. As DNA, the CDR3 is TGCAGCGGAGGGACAGGTCCCTACAATGAGCAGTTCTTC.

This clonotype has ten or more counts. The gene calls are TRBV12-3 or TRBV12-4 and TRBJ2-2, with D maybe TRBD2 (6 bases). V was trimmed by 7 bases and J by 4 bases, leaving 19 bases between them. There are 16 residues in the CDR3. Here the CDR3 DNA reads TGTGCCAGCATCTCCCTTACAGCGGGCTCCACCGGGGAGCTGTTTTTT. This encodes CASISLTAGSTGELFF.

This clonotype has only one observation. The chain carries TRBV2 and TRBJ2-1; D possibly corresponds to TRBD2 (7 bases). The CDR3 length is 12 residues. In germline, CDR1 is SNHLY, CDR2 FYNNEI. Trimming stripped 8 bases from V and 8 bases from J, with 13 bases between. CDR3 in amino acids: CASGGANYEQFF. In DNA, the CDR3 is TGTGCCAGCGGGGGGGCCAACTATGAGCAGTTCTTC.

This clonotype was observed a few times. The DNA for the CDR3 is TGTGCCAGTAGTCCCGACAGCGACAATTCACCCCTCCACTTT. Translation: CASSPDSDNSPLHF. The rearrangement uses TRBV19 and TRBJ1-6, with D possibly being TRBD1 (5 bases). With 5 bases removed from V and 7 bases from J, the gap between germline ends came to 12 bases. This CDR3 has 14 amino acids. CDR1 LNHDA and CDR2 SQIVND come from the germline V gene (reference sequence).

CDR3 sequence: CASSYATDTQYF. CDR3 coding DNA: TGTGCCAGCAGCTACGCCACCGATACGCAGTATTTT. The V call is TRBV11-2, the J call TRBJ2-3; no clear D gene. CDR3 length equals 12 residues. CDR1 and CDR2 (germline): SGHAT, FQNNGV. V lost 4 bases and J lost 6, with 8 bases in between.

The V and J genes are TRBV5-1 and TRBJ2-7; no clear D. Trimming took 5 bases from V and 6 from J, leaving 9 bases between them. Germline CDR1 is SGHRS and CDR2 is YFSETQ. The CDR3 has 11 residues. The CDR3 region has the DNA TGCGCCAGCAGGAGCGAAACCGAGCAGTACTTC. Encoded protein: CASRSETEQYF.

The chain uses TRBV3-1 and TRBJ1-6; D gene ambiguous. Germline CDR1 reads LGHDT; CDR2 reads YNNKEL (reference sequence). The CDR3 is 13 residues long. Trimming stripped 3 bases from V and 7 bases from J, with 7 bases between. CDR3 in DNA: TGTGCCAGCAGCCAGAACAGCAATTCACCCCTCCACTTT. Translating gives CASSQNSNSPLHF.

In the case of this clonotype: A much larger clone differs by one base, so this may be a read error. J is TRBJ1-2 and V is TRBV28; D might be TRBD1 (5 bases). The CDR3 is 12 residues long. Germline loops: CDR1 MDHEN, CDR2 SYDVKM. Trimming took 5 bases from V and 6 from J, leaving 10 bases between them. In DNA, the CDR3 is TGTGCCAGCAGTCTCAGGGCCCATGGCTACACCTTC. This gives the protein CASSLRAHGYTF.

This chain connects TRBV20-1 to TRBJ1-5; TRBD1 matches 7 bases. The CDR3 is 16 residues long. CDR1 and CDR2 from the germline V gene are DFQATT and SNEGSKA (reference sequence). V trimming: 4 bases; J trimming: 6 bases; junction bases outside the gene matches: 15. The CDR3 protein is CSANRDRNGWAQPQHF. CDR3 nucleotides: TGCAGTGCTAACCGGGACAGAAACGGATGGGCTCAGCCCCAGCATTTT.

J is TRBJ2-7 and V is TRBV25-1; 8 nucleotides agree with TRBD1. Germline V gene data show CDR1 as MGHDK and CDR2 as SYGVNS. V shed 4 bases and J 0 bases; nucleotides not matched to a gene: 8. The CDR3 is made up of 16 amino acids. The CDR3 coding sequence is TGTGCCAGCAGTGGATACAGGGGGACCAACTCCTACGAGCAGTACTTC. Its protein product is CASSGYRGTNSYEQYF.

This clonotype was counted a few times. The gene calls are TRBV19 and TRBJ1-2; D is perhaps TRBD1 (5 bases). The CDR3 length is 13 residues. Looked up from germline, CDR1 is LNHDA and CDR2 is SQIVND (reference sequence). Trimming took off 8 bases at V and 2 bases at J, with 12 bases between the two ends. The CDR3 loop is CASAPGGNYGYTF. Here the CDR3 DNA reads TGTGCCAGTGCTCCCGGGGGAAACTATGGCTACACCTTC. Full variable domain (missing parts from reference TRBV19 and TRBJ1-2): DGGITQSPKYLFRKEGQNVTLSCEQNLNHDAMYWYRQDPGQGLRLIYYSQIVNDFQKGDIAEGYSVSREKKESFPLTVTSAQKNPTAFYLCASAPGGNYGYTFGSGTRLTVV.

This clonotype has just a few counts. The chain joins TRBV12-3 or TRBV12-4 to TRBJ1-6, with 9 nucleotides matching TRBD1. Trimming took 6 bases from V and 10 from J; bases not matched to a gene: 7. The CDR3 covers 14 residues. In DNA form, the CDR3 reads TGTGCCAGCAGCCAGGGACAGGGTAACTCACCCCTCCACTTT. Its protein is CASSQGQGNSPLHF.

This clonotype occurred a few times. The rearrangement uses TRBV29-1 and TRBJ1-5; D is possibly TRBD1 (5 bases). With 5 bases removed from V and 10 bases from J, the gap between germline ends came to 21 bases. The CDR3 is 14 residues long. Germline loops: CDR1 SQVTM, CDR2 ANQGSEA. Written as DNA, the CDR3 is TGCAGCGTTCTGACCGGCCCAGGTGGGGGACCCCAGCATTTT. It yields the protein CSVLTGPGGGPQHF. The complete variable domain, with remaining parts taken from reference TRBV29-1 and TRBJ1-5, reads SAVISQKPSRDICQRGTSLTIQCQVDSQVTMMFWYRQQPGQSLTLIATANQGSEATYESGFVIDKFPISRPNLTFSTLTVSNMSPEDSSIYLCSVLTGPGGGPQHFGDGTRLSIL.

The chain joins TRBV7-9 to TRBJ1-2; no clear D gene. With 4 bases removed from V and 6 bases from J, the gap between germline ends came to 9 bases. The CDR3 runs to 12 residues. Germline V gene lookup returns CDR1 SEHNR and CDR2 FQNEAQ (reference sequence). The CDR3 sequence: CASSSGIHGYTF. CDR3 coding DNA: TGTGCCAGCAGCTCCGGGATTCATGGCTACACCTTC.

Concerning this clonotype: Without the conserved terminal phenylalanine or tryptophan, this CDR3 likely stems from a read error. The DNA is omitted, as the CDR3 cannot be located on it reliably, and the CDR3 follows TCRdb's listing. The V call is TRBV9, the J call TRBJ2-1. From its first to its last residue, the CDR3 has 9 amino acids. The germline gives CDR1 SGDLS, CDR2 YYNGEE. CDR3: CASSVAVWE.

The chain has TRBV5-1 and TRBJ1-6; D remains ambiguous. This CDR3 is 16 amino acids long. The germline V gene encodes CDR1 SGHRS and CDR2 YFSETQ. V lost 0 bases to trimming and J lost 3 bases, with 10 bases between them. The CDR3: CASSLGAEHYNSPLHF. CDR3 in DNA: TGCGCCAGCAGCTTGGGGGCAGAACACTATAATTCACCCCTCCACTTT.

Turning to this clonotype: Germline is not matched at one junction end, which may reflect a read error. In DNA form, the CDR3 reads TGTGCTAGCAGCTTGGGTGGCGTATTCCTTGAGACTCAGTACTTC. Translation: CASSLGGVFLETQYF. The chain employs TRBV7-7 and TRBJ2-5; D unresolved. CDR1 and CDR2 from the germline V gene are SSHAT and FNYEAQ (reference sequence). This CDR3 has 15 amino acids.

Of note for this clonotype: The DNA is omitted, as the CDR3 cannot be located on it reliably, and the CDR3 follows TCRdb's listing. The V and J genes are TRBV9 and TRBJ1-1; the table calls TRBD1, which could not be checked here. The CDR3 spans 22 residues, counting both ends. The germline CDR1 and CDR2 sequences are SGDLS and YYNGEE. The CDR3 spells CASSVTDGTYEQYFGPGTEAFF.

The V call is TRBV12-3 or TRBV12-4, the J call TRBJ2-1, with TRBD2 matching over 11 bases. V shed 8 bases and J 4 bases; nucleotides not matched to a gene: 4. The CDR3 runs 14 residues. This chain's CDR3 is CASETSGIYNEQFF. The CDR3 DNA sequence: TGTGCCAGCGAGACTAGCGGGATTTACAATGAGCAGTTCTTC.

The V and J genes are TRBV20-1 and TRBJ1-6; a possible D gene is TRBD1 (6 bases). V was shortened by 3 bases and J by 7 bases, with 10 bases between the two germline ends. In germline, CDR1 is DFQATT, CDR2 SNEGSKA (reference sequence). This CDR3 contains 13 residues. CDR3 region: CSASEDSNSPLHF. As DNA, the CDR3 is TGCAGTGCTAGCGAGGACAGCAATTCACCCCTCCACTTT.

The chain recombines TRBV11-2 with TRBJ1-2, with 9 nucleotides matching TRBD1. CDR1 and CDR2 (germline): SGHAT, FQNNGV. The CDR3 has 15 amino acids. Unmatched junction bases numbered 10, after V lost 1 base and J lost 10 bases. The CDR3 sequence: CASSLVPGQGIDYTF. The CDR3 nucleotides are TGTGCCAGCAGCTTAGTCCCGGGACAGGGTATTGACTACACCTTC.

CDR3 loop: CASSWVGEPYEQYF. CDR3 sequence (DNA): TGTGCCAGCAGCTGGGTCGGGGAGCCCTACGAGCAGTACTTC. J is TRBJ2-7 and V is TRBV12-3 or TRBV12-4; possible D gene TRBD2, 5 bases. This CDR3 has 14 residues. Trimming shortened V by 6 bases and J by 2 bases, and 14 bases separated the two germline ends.

This chain connects TRBV7-3 to TRBJ2-1, with TRBD2 matching over 11 bases. V lost 5 bases, J lost 0 bases, and 12 bases stayed unmatched. This CDR3 spans 19 amino acids. CDR1 is SGHTA, CDR2 FQGTGA, per germline. The CDR3 reads CASSPRPLAGVNSYNEQFF. CDR3 nucleotide sequence: TGTGCCAGCAGCCCAAGGCCACTAGCGGGAGTTAACTCCTACAATGAGCAGTTCTTC.

V usage is TRBV7-6 and J usage is TRBJ1-5, with D unclear. This CDR3 region has 13 residues. Germline V lookup: CDR1 SGHVS, CDR2 FNYEAQ. V was trimmed by 3 bases and J by 5 bases, leaving 8 bases between them. The CDR3 reads CASSFGLHQPQHF. The CDR3 DNA sequence: TGTGCCAGCAGCTTTGGTCTTCATCAGCCCCAGCATTTT.

This clonotype was recorded a few times. The rearrangement links TRBV9 to TRBJ2-7, with 9 bases fitting TRBD2. Germline trimming cut 0 bases from V and 7 bases from J; bases unmatched to any gene: 8. This CDR3 has 15 amino acids. The germline V gene has CDR1 SGDLS and CDR2 YYNGEE. The CDR3 spells CASSVDSGGPREQYF. CDR3 sequence (DNA): TGTGCCAGCAGCGTAGATAGCGGGGGCCCACGGGAGCAGTACTTC.

The V gene is TRBV7-7, the J gene TRBJ2-6, with 8 bases fitting TRBD2. The germline V gene has CDR1 SSHAT and CDR2 FNYEAQ (reference sequence). CDR3 size: 13 residues. The CDR3 bases are TGTGCTAGCGGGGACTCTGGGGCCAACGTCCTGACTTTC. The encoded protein is CASGDSGANVLTF.

The rearrangement links TRBV25-1 to TRBJ2-7; 7 bases map to TRBD1. V lost 5 bases, J lost 4 bases, and 5 bases stayed unmatched. Looked up from germline, CDR1 is MGHDK and CDR2 is SYGVNS. The CDR3 runs 13 residues. The DNA of the CDR3 is TGTGCCAGCAGTATAGACAGGGCGTACGAGCAGTACTTC. Translated: CASSIDRAYEQYF.

The CDR3 loop reads CACRGRGPLGGTDTQYF. For the CDR3, the DNA is TGTGCCTGCCGAGGGAGGGGGCCACTTGGGGGCACAGATACGCAGTATTTT. This chain joins TRBV7-9 and TRBJ2-3; the D gene could be TRBD1 or TRBD2 (7 bases each). V lost 11 bases to trimming and J lost 1 base, with 25 bases between them. The CDR3 runs to 17 residues. Germline V gene data show CDR1 as SEHNR and CDR2 as FQNEAQ (reference sequence).

Ten or more counts support this clonotype. The chain couples TRBV19 to TRBJ2-7, with TRBD2 identical over 13 bases. V lost 10 bases and J lost 3; bases outside the gene matches: 9. The CDR3 spans 15 residues. In germline, CDR1 is LNHDA, CDR2 SQIVND (reference sequence). The CDR3 DNA follows: TGTGCCACGATTGATAGGACTAGCGGGGGCTACGAGCAGTACTTC. Protein: CATIDRTSGGYEQYF.

This clonotype occurred once. CDR3 loop: CSARRLAGTDTQYF. Written as DNA, the CDR3 is TGCAGTGCTAGACGACTAGCTGGCACAGATACGCAGTATTTT. The chain joins TRBV20-1 to TRBJ2-3; 7 bases line up with TRBD2. This CDR3 contains 14 residues. Per the germline V gene, CDR1 is DFQATT and CDR2 is SNEGSKA (reference sequence). V shed 2 bases, J shed 1 base, and the junction held 3 bases outside the gene matches.